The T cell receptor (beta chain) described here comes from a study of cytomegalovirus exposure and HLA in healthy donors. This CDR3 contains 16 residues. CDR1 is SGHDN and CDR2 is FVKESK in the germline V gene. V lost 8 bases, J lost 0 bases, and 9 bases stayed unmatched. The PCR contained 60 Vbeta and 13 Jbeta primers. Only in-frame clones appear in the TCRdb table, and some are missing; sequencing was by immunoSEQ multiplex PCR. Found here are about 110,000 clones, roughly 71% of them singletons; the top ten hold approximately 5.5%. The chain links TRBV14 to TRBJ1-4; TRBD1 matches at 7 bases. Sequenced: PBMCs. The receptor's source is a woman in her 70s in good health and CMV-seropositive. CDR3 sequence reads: CASSRGTATTNEKLFF. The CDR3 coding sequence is TGTGCCAGCTCCCGGGGGACAGCTACAACTAATGAAAAACTGTTTTTT.